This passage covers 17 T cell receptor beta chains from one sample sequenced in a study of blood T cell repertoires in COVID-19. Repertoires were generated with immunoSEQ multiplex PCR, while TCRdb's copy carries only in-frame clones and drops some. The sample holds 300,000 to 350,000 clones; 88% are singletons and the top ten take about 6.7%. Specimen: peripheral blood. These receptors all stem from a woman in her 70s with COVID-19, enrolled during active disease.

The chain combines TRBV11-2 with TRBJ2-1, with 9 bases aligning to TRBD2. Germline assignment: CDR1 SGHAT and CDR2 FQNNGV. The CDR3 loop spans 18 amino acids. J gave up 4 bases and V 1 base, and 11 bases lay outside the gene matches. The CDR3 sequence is CASSLGLAATRGYNEQFF. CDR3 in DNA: TGTGCCAGCAGCTTAGGACTAGCGGCGACTAGGGGGTACAATGAGCAGTTCTTC.

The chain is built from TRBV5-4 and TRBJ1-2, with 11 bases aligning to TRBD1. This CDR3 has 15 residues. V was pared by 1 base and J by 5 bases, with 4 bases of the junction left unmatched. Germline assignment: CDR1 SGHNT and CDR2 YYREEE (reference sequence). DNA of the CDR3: TGTGCCAGCAGCTTGTGGGGGACAGGGGGATATGGCTACACCTTC. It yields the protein CASSLWGTGGYGYTF.

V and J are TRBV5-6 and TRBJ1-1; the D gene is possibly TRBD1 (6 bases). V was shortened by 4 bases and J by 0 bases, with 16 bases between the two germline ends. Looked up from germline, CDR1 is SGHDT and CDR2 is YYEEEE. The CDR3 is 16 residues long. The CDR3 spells CASSRNPDRVNTEAFF. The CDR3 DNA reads TGTGCCAGCAGCCGGAACCCGGACAGAGTGAACACTGAAGCTTTCTTT.

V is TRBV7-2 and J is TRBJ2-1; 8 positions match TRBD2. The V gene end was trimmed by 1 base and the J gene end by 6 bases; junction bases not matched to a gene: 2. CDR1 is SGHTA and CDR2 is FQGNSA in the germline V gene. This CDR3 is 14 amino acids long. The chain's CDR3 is CASSLEAGGNEQFF. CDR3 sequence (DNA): TGTGCCAGCAGCTTAGAGGCGGGGGGCAATGAGCAGTTCTTC.

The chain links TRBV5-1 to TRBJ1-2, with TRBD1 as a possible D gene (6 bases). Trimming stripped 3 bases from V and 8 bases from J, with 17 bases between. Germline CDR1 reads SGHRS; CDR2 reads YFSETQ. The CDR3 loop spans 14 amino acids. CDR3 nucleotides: TGCGCCAGCAGCTCTTCAGGGGATTATGAGGGCTACACCTTC. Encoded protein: CASSSSGDYEGYTF.

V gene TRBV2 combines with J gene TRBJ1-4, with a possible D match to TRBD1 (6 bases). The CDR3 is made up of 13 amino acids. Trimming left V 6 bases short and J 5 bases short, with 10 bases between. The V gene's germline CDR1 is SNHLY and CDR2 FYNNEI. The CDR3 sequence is CASSRDTNEKLFF. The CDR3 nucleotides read TGTGCCAGCAGCAGGGACACCAATGAAAAACTGTTTTTT.

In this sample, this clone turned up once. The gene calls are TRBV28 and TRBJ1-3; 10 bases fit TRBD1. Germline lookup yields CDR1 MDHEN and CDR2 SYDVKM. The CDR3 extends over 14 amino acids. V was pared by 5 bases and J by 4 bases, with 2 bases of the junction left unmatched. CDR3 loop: CASSDRGHGNTIYF. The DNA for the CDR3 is TGTGCCAGCAGTGACAGGGGGCACGGAAACACCATATATTTT.

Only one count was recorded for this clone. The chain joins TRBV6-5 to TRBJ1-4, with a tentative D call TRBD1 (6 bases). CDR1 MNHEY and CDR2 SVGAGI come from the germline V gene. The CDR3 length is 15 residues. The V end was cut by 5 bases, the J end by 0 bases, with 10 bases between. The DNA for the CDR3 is TGTGCCAGCAGTCCGTACAGGGCAACTAATGAAAAACTGTTTTTT. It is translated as CASSPYRATNEKLFF.

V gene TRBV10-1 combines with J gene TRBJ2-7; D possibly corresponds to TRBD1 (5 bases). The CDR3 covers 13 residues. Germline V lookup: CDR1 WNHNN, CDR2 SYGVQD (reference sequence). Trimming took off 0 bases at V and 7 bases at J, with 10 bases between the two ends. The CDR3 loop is CASSESGRGEQYF. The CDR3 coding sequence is TGCGCCAGCAGTGAGTCGGGGCGAGGAGAGCAGTACTTC.

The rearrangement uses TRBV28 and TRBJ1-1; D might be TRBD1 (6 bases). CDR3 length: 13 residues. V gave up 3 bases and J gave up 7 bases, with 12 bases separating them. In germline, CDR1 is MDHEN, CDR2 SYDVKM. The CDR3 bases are TGTGCCAGCAGTTTCTGGACAGCCGTTGAAGCTTTCTTT. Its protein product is CASSFWTAVEAFF.

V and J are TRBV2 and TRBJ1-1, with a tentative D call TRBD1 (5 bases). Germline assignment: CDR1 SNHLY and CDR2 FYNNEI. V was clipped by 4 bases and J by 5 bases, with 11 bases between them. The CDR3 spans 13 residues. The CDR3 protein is CASSAAGVTEAFF. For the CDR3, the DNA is TGTGCCAGCAGTGCTGCGGGGGTGACTGAAGCTTTCTTT.

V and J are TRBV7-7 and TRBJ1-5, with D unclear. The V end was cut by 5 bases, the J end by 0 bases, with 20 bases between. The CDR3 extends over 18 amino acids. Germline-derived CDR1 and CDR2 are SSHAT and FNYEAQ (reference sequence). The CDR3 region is CASSPVVVAEDSNQPQHF. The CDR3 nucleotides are TGTGCCAGCAGCCCTGTGGTTGTAGCAGAGGATAGCAATCAGCCCCAGCATTTT.

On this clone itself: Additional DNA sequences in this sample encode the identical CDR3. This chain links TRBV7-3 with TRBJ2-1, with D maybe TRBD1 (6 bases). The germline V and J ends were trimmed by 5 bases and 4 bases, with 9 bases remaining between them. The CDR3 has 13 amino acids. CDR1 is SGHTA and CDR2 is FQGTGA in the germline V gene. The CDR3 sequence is CASSTGQYNEQFF. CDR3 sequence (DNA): TGTGCCAGCAGCACGGGACAATACAATGAGCAGTTCTTC. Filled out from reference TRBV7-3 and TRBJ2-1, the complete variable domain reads GAGVSQTPSNKVTEKGKYVELRCDPISGHTALYWYRQSLGQGPEFLIYFQGTGAADDSGLPNDRFFAVRPEGSVSTLKIQRTERGDSAVYLCASSTGQYNEQFFGPGTRLTVL.

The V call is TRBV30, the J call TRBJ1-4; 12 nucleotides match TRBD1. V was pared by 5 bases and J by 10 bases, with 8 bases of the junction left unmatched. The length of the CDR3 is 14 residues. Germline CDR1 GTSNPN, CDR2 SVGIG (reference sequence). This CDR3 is CAWGMGQGARKLFF. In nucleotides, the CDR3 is TGTGCCTGGGGAATGGGACAGGGGGCAAGAAAACTGTTTTTT.

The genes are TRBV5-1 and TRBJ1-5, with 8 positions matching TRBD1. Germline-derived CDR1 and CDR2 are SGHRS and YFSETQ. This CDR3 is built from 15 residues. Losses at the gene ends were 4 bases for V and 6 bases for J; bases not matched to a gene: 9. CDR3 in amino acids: CASSPLGQGSQPQHF. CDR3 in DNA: TGCGCCAGCAGCCCTCTCGGACAGGGAAGTCAGCCCCAGCATTTT.

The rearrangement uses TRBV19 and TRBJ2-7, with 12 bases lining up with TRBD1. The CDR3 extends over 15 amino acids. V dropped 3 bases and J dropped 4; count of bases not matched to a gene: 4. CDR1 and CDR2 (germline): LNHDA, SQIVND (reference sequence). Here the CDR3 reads CASSMSGQGAYEQYF. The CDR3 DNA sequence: TGTGCCAGTAGTATGTCGGGACAGGGGGCTTACGAGCAGTACTTC.

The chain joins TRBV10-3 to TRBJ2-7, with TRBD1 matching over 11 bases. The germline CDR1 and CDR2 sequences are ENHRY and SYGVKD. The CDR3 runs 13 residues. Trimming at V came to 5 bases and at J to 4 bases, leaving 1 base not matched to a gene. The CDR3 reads CAISWDRGYEQYF. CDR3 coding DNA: TGTGCCATCAGTTGGGACAGGGGGTACGAGCAGTACTTC.